This record covers a single T cell receptor (beta chain). This specimen comes from a study of technical replicates of blood from a few donors. This CDR3 has 12 residues. Germline values: CDR1 SGHVS, CDR2 FNYEAQ. V lost 5 bases and J 13 bases, leaving 17 bases between the germline ends. The assay was immunoSEQ multiplex PCR, and TCRdb's table has in-frame clones only and misses some. The sample gives approximately 90,000 clones, nearly 97% of which show up once; approximately 0.26% is in the top ten. The sample consisted of T cells isolated from PBMCs. The V and J genes are TRBV7-6 and TRBJ1-2; D gene uncertain. The receptor was isolated from a human donor in good health. CDR3 bases: TGTGCCAGCAGCCGTCTGAGTGGCCCGGGCACCTTC. Protein sequence: CASSRLSGPGTF.